This is a list of T cell receptor beta chains from one sample in a study of spatial heterogeneity in lung cancer. TCRdb re-analysed the 5' RACE reads in MiXCR, keeping a single row per CDR3 protein. This table holds over 9,500 distinct CDR3 sequences, less than 4.5% found once. Source: PBMCs, taken at surgery. The receptors here all came from a female donor with early-stage non-small cell lung cancer. The CDR3 runs from the conserved cysteine through the conserved F or W. The D gene is left open where the match is weak. The size field is filled for only some rows; it gives once, few, many or a size class.

J: TRBJ2-7
V: TRBV20-1
size: many
D: TRBD2
CDR3: CSARDEGGATRIEQYF
DNA: TGCAGTGCTAGAGATGAGGGAGGGGCCACCCGAATAGAGCAGTACTTC

J: TRBJ2-7
V: TRBV27
size: .
D: .
CDR3: CASSLSFVGTYEQYF
DNA: TGTGCCAGCAGTTTATCTTTTGTGGGGACCTACGAGCAGTACTTC

J: TRBJ2-4
V: TRBV20-1
size: medium-sized
D: TRBD1
CDR3: CSASQGAQNIQYF
DNA: TGCAGTGCTAGTCAGGGGGCCCAAAACATTCAGTACTTC

J: TRBJ1-5
V: TRBV6-1
size: many
D: TRBD1
CDR3: CATLDRPNSNQPQHF
DNA: TGTGCCACCCTGGACAGGCCAAATAGCAATCAGCCCCAGCATTTT

J: TRBJ1-1
V: TRBV6-5
size: many
D: .
CDR3: CATRDSPNTEAFF
DNA: TGTGCCACCAGAGACAGTCCAAACACTGAAGCTTTCTTT

J: TRBJ2-2
V: TRBV6-4
size: many
D: TRBD1
CDR3: CASSTGGTGELFF
DNA: TGTGCCAGCAGTACAGGGGGCACCGGGGAGCTGTTTTTT

J: TRBJ2-6
V: TRBV7-2
size: many
D: .
CDR3: CASSHPGVVAGANVLTF
DNA: TGTGCCAGCAGCCACCCAGGGGTGGTGGCTGGGGCCAACGTCCTGACTTTC

J: TRBJ1-4
V: TRBV27
size: many
D: .
CDR3: CASSLSDQSNEKLFF
DNA: TGTGCCAGCAGTTTATCTGATCAGTCTAATGAAAAACTGTTTTTT

J: TRBJ1-1
V: TRBV30
size: few
D: .
CDR3: CAWSVRGPANTEAFF
DNA: TGTGCCTGGAGTGTACGTGGCCCTGCGAACACTGAAGCTTTCTTT

J: TRBJ1-2
V: TRBV19
size: many
D: TRBD1
CDR3: CASSTPGQANYGYTF
DNA: TGTGCCAGTAGTACGCCGGGACAGGCAAACTATGGCTACACCTTC

J: TRBJ2-1
V: TRBV4-2
size: medium-sized
D: TRBD2
CDR3: CASTTSGEYNEQFF
DNA: TGTGCCAGCACCACTAGCGGAGAATACAATGAGCAGTTCTTC

J: TRBJ2-3
V: TRBV18
size: many
D: TRBD1
CDR3: CASSPQGANGDTQYF
DNA: TGTGCCAGCTCACCCCAGGGGGCGAATGGCGATACGCAGTATTTT

J: TRBJ2-2
V: TRBV24-1
size: many
D: .
CDR3: CATSDASTGPTGELFF
DNA: TGTGCCACCAGTGATGCCTCTACTGGGCCCACCGGGGAGCTGTTTTTT

J: TRBJ2-3
V: TRBV11-1
size: many
D: TRBD1
CDR3: CASSLAMGQGNDTDTQYF
DNA: TGTGCCAGCAGCTTAGCGATGGGACAGGGAAACGACACAGATACGCAGTATTTT

J: TRBJ2-2
V: TRBV28
size: .
D: TRBD2
CDR3: CASYQRGAPNTGELFF
DNA: TGTGCCAGCTATCAGCGGGGGGCGCCGAACACCGGGGAGCTGTTTTTT

J: TRBJ1-1
V: TRBV5-1
size: many
D: .
CDR3: CASSLRDSNTEAFF
DNA: TGCGCCAGCAGCCTCCGGGATTCGAACACTGAAGCTTTCTTT

J: TRBJ2-7
V: TRBV6-2/TRBV6-3
size: many
D: TRBD2
CDR3: CASSAFSGAIYEQYF
DNA: TGTGCCAGCAGTGCTTTTAGCGGGGCAATCTACGAGCAGTACTTC

J: TRBJ1-2
V: TRBV19
size: medium-sized
D: .
CDR3: CASSLQGGFGYTF
DNA: TGTGCCAGTAGTCTCCAGGGAGGATTTGGCTACACCTTC

J: TRBJ2-7
V: TRBV5-6
size: many
D: TRBD1
CDR3: CASSFRGTGSYEQYF
DNA: TGTGCCAGCAGCTTCAGGGGGACAGGTTCCTACGAGCAGTACTTC

J: TRBJ2-3
V: TRBV29-1
size: medium-sized
D: TRBD2
CDR3: CSGSLAGGTDTQYF
DNA: TGCAGCGGCTCACTAGCGGGAGGCACAGATACGCAGTATTTT

J: TRBJ1-1
V: TRBV29-1
size: many
D: TRBD1
CDR3: CSVEGRGRNTEAFF
DNA: TGCAGCGTTGAAGGCAGGGGGCGGAACACTGAAGCTTTCTTT

J: TRBJ1-2
V: TRBV7-9
size: many
D: .
CDR3: CASSSYTNGYTF
DNA: TGTGCCAGCAGCTCCTATACTAATGGCTACACCTTC